Listed below are T cell receptor beta chains from one sample, sequenced in a study of T cells in Graves' hyperthyroidism and ophthalmopathy. Via MiXCR, TCRdb re-called the multiplex PCR reads, giving one row per CDR3 protein. Of approximately 590,000 distinct CDR3 sequences detected, roughly 14% appear once; the ten largest clones hold about 7%. The material sequenced was blood. These TCRs come from a woman aged 25-40 years with Graves' hyperthyroidism. Each CDR3 is given with its conserved first and last residue. A D gene is named only where the DNA matches it firmly. Clone sizes are given selectively: once, few, many, or a class where the clone is expanded.

15,NA,TRBV18,TRBJ1-4,many,CASSANDGRNEKLFF,TGTGCCAGCTCAGCGAACGACGGGCGTAATGAAAAACTGTTTTTT
18,TRBD2,TRBV28,TRBJ2-3,NA,CASSYDGTSGKNTDTQYF,TGTGCCAGCAGTTATGACGGGACTAGCGGGAAAAACACAGATACGCAGTATTTT
14,NA,TRBV6-1,TRBJ1-5,few,CASSEAGGDQPQRF,TGTGCCAGCAGTGAAGCGGGGGGCGATCAGCCCCAGCGTTTT
19,TRBD2,TRBV5-1,TRBJ2-1,few,CASSSVGTSGRGDYNEQFF,TGCGCCAGCAGCTCGGTCGGGACTAGCGGGAGGGGGGACTACAATGAGCAGTTCTTC
13,NA,TRBV19,TRBJ2-1,NA,CASSIDGSNEQFF,TGTGCCAGTAGTATAGATGGGTCCAATGAGCAGTTCTTC
13,NA,TRBV14,TRBJ1-2,NA,CASSQYDTYGYTF,TGTGCCAGCAGCCAATACGACACCTATGGCTACACCTTC
16,TRBD2,TRBV15,TRBJ2-7,few,CATSRDGGGGSDEQYF,TGTGCCACCAGCAGAGATGGGGGCGGGGGGTCGGACGAGCAGTACTTC
15,NA,TRBV12-3/TRBV12-4,TRBJ2-2,many,CASSFSLANTGELFF,TGTGCCAGCAGTTTCAGCCTAGCGAACACCGGGGAGCTGTTTTTT
15,TRBD1,TRBV19,TRBJ2-7,few,CASSKQGQRLYEQYF,TGTGCCAGTAGCAAACAGGGGCAAAGGCTCTACGAGCAGTACTTC
16,TRBD2,TRBV5-4,TRBJ2-1,many,CASSFGPGLAGDEQFF,TGTGCCAGCAGCTTTGGCCCGGGACTAGCGGGAGATGAGCAGTTCTTC
14,NA,TRBV30,TRBJ2-7,few,CAWSVRIGDGEQYF,TGTGCCTGGAGTGTACGAATAGGGGACGGCGAGCAGTACTTC
14,NA,TRBV6-1,TRBJ2-3,many,CASSSPFGTDTQYF,TGTGCCAGCAGTTCTCCCTTCGGCACAGATACGCAGTATTTT
15,NA,TRBV28,TRBJ2-7,many,CASSFRSPSSYEQYF,TGTGCCAGCAGTTTTCGCTCTCCGAGCTCCTACGAGCAGTACTTC
15,NA,TRBV15,TRBJ1-1,NA,CATSTDGGSNTEAFF,TGTGCCACCAGCACCGACGGCGGCTCGAACACTGAAGCTTTCTTT
15,NA,TRBV3-1,TRBJ2-7,many,CASSQARSAHYEQYF,TGTGCCAGCAGCCAAGCTAGGAGTGCCCACTACGAGCAGTACTTC
12,NA,TRBV11-2,TRBJ2-5,many,CASSLTQETQYF,TGTGCCAGCAGCTTAACTCAAGAGACCCAGTACTTC
15,NA,TRBV4-1,TRBJ2-5,NA,CASSQVGLPRETQYF,TGCGCCAGCAGCCAAGTGGGTCTACCAAGGGAGACCCAGTACTTC
14,NA,TRBV6-1,TRBJ1-1,NA,CASSESWRNTEAFF,TGTGCCAGCAGTGAATCTTGGAGGAACACTGAAGCTTTCTTT
14,NA,TRBV15,TRBJ2-3,many,CATSRDLPGDTQYF,TGTGCCACCAGCAGAGATCTTCCCGGGGATACGCAGTATTTT
11,NA,TRBV29-1,TRBJ2-3,NA,CSVEAADTQYF,TGCAGCGTTGAAGCTGCAGATACGCAGTATTTT
16,TRBD1,TRBV12-3/TRBV12-4,TRBJ2-1,many,CASSLGARGLPNEQFF,TGTGCCAGCAGTTTAGGGGCCAGGGGGCTTCCCAATGAGCAGTTCTTC
14,NA,TRBV6-1,TRBJ2-2,many,CASRPRGTDGELFF,TGTGCCAGCAGGCCCAGGGGTACGGACGGGGAGCTGTTTTTT
16,NA,TRBV12-5,TRBJ1-2,few,CASGLASPRGSYGYTF,TGTGCTAGTGGTTTGGCCTCCCCCCGGGGGTCCTATGGCTACACCTTC
16,TRBD2,TRBV5-6,TRBJ2-3,NA,CASSLEASGRSDTQYF,TGTGCCAGCAGCTTGGAGGCTAGCGGGAGATCAGACACGCAGTATTTT
20,TRBD2,TRBV7-2,TRBJ2-3,once,CASSLGRLFSSGISPDTQYF,TGTGCCAGCAGCTTAGGGAGGTTGTTTAGTAGCGGGATAAGTCCAGATACGCAGTATTTT
14,NA,TRBV2,TRBJ1-1,many,CASKGSTQNTEAFF,TGTGCCAGCAAGGGTAGTACACAGAACACTGAAGCTTTCTTT
20,NA,TRBV7-9,TRBJ2-6,few,CASSLAAGTQIKAGANVLTF,TGTGCCAGCAGCTTAGCGGCGGGGACACAAATAAAAGCTGGGGCCAACGTCCTGACTTTC
14,NA,TRBV20-1,TRBJ1-6,many,CSASRGVGVSALHF,TGCAGTGCTAGCCGGGGGGTTGGGGTATCTGCCCTCCACTTT
14,NA,TRBV27,TRBJ2-7,many,CASSLGRGGYEQYF,TGTGCCAGCAGTTTGGGGAGGGGGGGGTACGAGCAGTACTTC
13,TRBD1,TRBV10-3,TRBJ1-5,many,CAISKDRDQPQHF,TGTGCCATCAGTAAGGACAGGGACCAGCCCCAGCATTTT
12,NA,TRBV3-1,TRBJ1-4,NA,CASSQLKEKLFF,TGTGCCAGCAGCCAATTGAAGGAAAAACTGTTTTTT
16,TRBD2,TRBV28,TRBJ2-2,NA,CASSARLAVDTGELFF,TGTGCCAGCAGTGCGAGACTAGCGGTCGACACCGGGGAGCTGTTTTTT
15,TRBD2,TRBV19,TRBJ2-1,NA,CASTYGLAPYNEQFF,TGTGCCAGTACTTATGGACTAGCGCCATACAATGAGCAGTTCTTC
16,NA,TRBV6-1,TRBJ2-7,many,CASRPTPQGFRYEQYF,TGTGCCAGCAGGCCCACCCCACAGGGATTCCGTTACGAGCAGTACTTC
16,NA,TRBV5-1,TRBJ2-3,NA,CASSLGGSGGTDTQYF,TGCGCCAGCAGCTTAGGGGGGTCTGGTGGCACAGATACGCAGTATTTT
12,NA,TRBV2,TRBJ2-5,NA,CASRKTEETQYF,TGTGCCAGTAGAAAGACAGAAGAGACCCAGTACTTC
15,NA,TRBV5-1,TRBJ1-2,many,CASSLVGPGIYGYTF,TGCGCCAGCAGCTTGGTGGGGCCGGGGATCTATGGCTACACCTTC
13,NA,TRBV12-5,TRBJ1-1,few,CASGLGGNTEAFF,TGTGCTAGTGGTTTGGGGGGGAACACTGAAGCTTTCTTT
13,NA,TRBV20-1,TRBJ1-5,many,CSARDGQLKPQHF,TGCAGTGCTAGAGATGGACAGCTGAAGCCCCAGCATTTT
13,TRBD1,TRBV19,TRBJ1-2,NA,CASSTPGGYGYTF,TGTGCCAGTAGTACCCCAGGGGGCTATGGCTACACCTTC
13,NA,TRBV4-3,TRBJ2-7,NA,CASRGGPGDEQYF,TGCGCCAGCAGAGGGGGACCCGGGGACGAGCAGTACTTC
15,NA,TRBV5-4,TRBJ2-7,NA,CASSVGPNTGYEQYF,TGTGCCAGCAGCGTCGGACCCAATACCGGATACGAGCAGTACTTC
14,NA,TRBV3-1,TRBJ2-2,few,CASSQGRITGELFF,TGTGCCAGCAGCCAAGGGAGAATCACCGGGGAGCTGTTTTTT
15,TRBD1,TRBV18,TRBJ2-4,few,CASSRQGVTKNIQYF,TGTGCCAGCTCACGACAGGGGGTAACCAAAAACATTCAGTACTTC
15,NA,TRBV4-1,TRBJ2-7,few,CASSQPERGRYEQYF,TGCGCCAGCAGCCAGCCAGAGAGGGGCCGATACGAGCAGTACTTC
17,TRBD2,TRBV6-5,TRBJ2-1,few,CASSYSGGGGANNEQFF,TGTGCCAGCAGTTACTCGGGAGGCGGGGGGGCCAACAATGAGCAGTTCTTC
15,TRBD1,TRBV20-1,TRBJ1-6,NA,CSARDGTGYNSPLHF,TGCAGTGCTAGAGATGGGACAGGGTATAATTCACCCCTCCACTTT
13,TRBD2,TRBV20-1,TRBJ2-1,many,CSARTGLDNEQFF,TGCAGTGCTAGGACGGGACTAGACAATGAGCAGTTCTTC
16,NA,TRBV6-1,TRBJ1-2,NA,CASSELVTLASYGYTF,TGTGCCAGCAGTGAACTAGTGACCTTAGCTAGCTATGGCTACACCTTC
13,NA,TRBV14,TRBJ2-7,NA,CASSQVLHYEQYF,TGTGCCAGCAGCCAAGTTCTCCACTACGAGCAGTACTTC